Below, one T cell receptor beta chain is given with its context. The CDR3 extends over 15 amino acids. The V and J ends lost 3 bases and 5 bases, in that order; junction bases with no gene match: 9. CDR1 is SGDLS, CDR2 YYNGEE, per germline. PCR employed 60 Vbeta and 13 Jbeta primers. Profiled with immunoSEQ multiplex PCR; TCRdb holds only in-frame clones, not every one. The sample contains fewer than 75,000 clones, 65% to 90% of which appear only once. This entry belongs to a study of cytomegalovirus exposure and HLA in healthy donors. The V and J genes are TRBV9 and TRBJ1-1, with 8 bases identical to TRBD1. The sequence was collected from a man under 40 in good health and CMV-seronegative. Sequences were obtained from PBMCs. The CDR3 sequence: CASSARTGLGTEAFF. CDR3 bases: TGTGCCAGCAGCGCCCGGACAGGGCTTGGAACTGAAGCTTTCTTT.